The rows below give T cell receptor beta chains drawn from one sample of a study of blood T cell repertoires in COVID-19. Clones were read by immunoSEQ multiplex PCR, and TCRdb kept only the in-frame ones, dropping some. This repertoire shows a few hundred thousand clones, around 85% found once; its top ten account for approximately 11%. Sequenced: peripheral blood. Receptors were obtained from a woman aged 70 to 79 with acute or convalescent COVID-19. Both conserved end residues are part of each CDR3. The order of the fields is clone size, J gene, D gene, V gene, CDR3 DNA, CDR3 protein. D genes are given only for firm matches. Size values are once, few and many counts, or a class for expanded clones, and some rows have none.

NA TRBJ2-7 TRBD2 TRBV24-1 TGTGCCACCAGTGACCCGGGGGGGGACAAGCAGTACTTC CATSDPGGDKQYF
NA TRBJ2-3 NA TRBV7-3 TGTGCCAGCAGCTCCGCGACGGGGGGCACAGATACGCAGTATTTT CASSSATGGTDTQYF
few TRBJ1-4 TRBD1 TRBV18 TGTGCCAGCTCACCACCGAGGGGGCTTCAAGAAAAACTGTTTTTT CASSPPRGLQEKLFF
NA TRBJ1-2 NA TRBV4-1 TGCGCCAGCAGCCTCCCCGGGGGGACACGGGGGAACTATGGCTACACCTTC CASSLPGGTRGNYGYTF
few TRBJ1-3 NA TRBV28 TGTGCCAGCATGGGCGGAGGAGCTGGAAACACCATATATTTT CASMGGGAGNTIYF
NA TRBJ2-7 TRBD1 TRBV5-1 TGCGCCAGCAGCTTGCGCCCAGGGGGTGGTAATAACGAGCAGTACTTC CASSLRPGGGNNEQYF
NA TRBJ1-2 NA TRBV19 TGTGCCAGTTCGTTCAGGGGTGACTATGGCTACACCTTC CASSFRGDYGYTF
few TRBJ1-4 TRBD1 TRBV5-6 TGTGCCAGCAGCACCGACAGGGGGCTGGATGAAAAACTGTTTTTT CASSTDRGLDEKLFF
once TRBJ1-1 NA TRBV27 TGTGCCAGCAGTTTAGTTTCTGGGCTGGAAGCTTTCTTT CASSLVSGLEAFF
NA TRBJ1-5 TRBD1 TRBV25-1 TGTGCCAGCAGTGACGCACAGGGGTATCAGCCCCAGCATTTT CASSDAQGYQPQHF
NA TRBJ2-1 TRBD1 TRBV11-2 TGTGCCAGCAGCTCGACAGGGGAGAACTACAATGAGCAGTTCTTC CASSSTGENYNEQFF
NA TRBJ2-1 NA TRBV14 TGTGCCAGCAGCCCGGACTGGGGTGAGCAGTTCTTC CASSPDWGEQFF
NA TRBJ2-7 TRBD1 TRBV28 TGTGCCAGCAGTTTGCAGGGGGCTGGATACGAGCAGTACTTC CASSLQGAGYEQYF
few TRBJ2-7 NA TRBV3-1/TRBV3-2 TGTGCCAGCAGCCCAAACCGCGGGGATCTTCGGTATGGGCAGTACTTC CASSPNRGDLRYGQYF
NA TRBJ1-2 TRBD1 TRBV30 TGTGCCTGGAGTGAGGGGGCGGGCTATGGCTACACCTTC CAWSEGAGYGYTF
NA TRBJ2-7 TRBD2 TRBV6-6 TGTGCCAGCAGTTTCGGGACTAGCGGCTCCTACGAGCAGTACTTC CASSFGTSGSYEQYF
NA TRBJ2-1 TRBD1 TRBV6-2/TRBV6-3 TGTGCCAGCAGTTACTTGAGGGACAGGGGGCTTTACAATGAGCAGTTCTTC CASSYLRDRGLYNEQFF
NA TRBJ1-6 TRBD1 TRBV2 TGTGCCAGCGCACCGGGACAGAGAAATTCACCCCTCCACTTT CASAPGQRNSPLHF
NA TRBJ1-1 TRBD1 TRBV7-8 TGTGCCAGCAGCCCAAGGACAGGGCGGACTTTCTTT CASSPRTGRTFF
NA TRBJ1-5 NA TRBV19 TGTGCCAGTAGTATAGACGGGATCAGCAATCAGCCCCAGCATTTT CASSIDGISNQPQHF